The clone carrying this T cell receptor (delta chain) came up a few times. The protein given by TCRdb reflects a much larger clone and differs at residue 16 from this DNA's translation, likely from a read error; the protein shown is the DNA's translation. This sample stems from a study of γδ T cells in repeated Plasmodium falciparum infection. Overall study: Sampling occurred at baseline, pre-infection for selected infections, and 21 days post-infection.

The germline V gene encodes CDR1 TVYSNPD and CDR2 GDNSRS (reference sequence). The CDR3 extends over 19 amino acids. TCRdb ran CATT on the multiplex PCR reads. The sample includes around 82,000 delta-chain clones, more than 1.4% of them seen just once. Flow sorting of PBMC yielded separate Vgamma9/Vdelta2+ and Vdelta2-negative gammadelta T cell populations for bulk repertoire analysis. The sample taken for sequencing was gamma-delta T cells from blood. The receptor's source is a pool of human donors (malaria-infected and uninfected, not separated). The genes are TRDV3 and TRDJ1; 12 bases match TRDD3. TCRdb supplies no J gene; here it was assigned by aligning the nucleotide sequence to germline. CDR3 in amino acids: CAFDKLYWGILRDTDRLIF. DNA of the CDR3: TGTGCCTTCGACAAGCTGTACTGGGGGATACTGAGGGACACCGATAGACTCATCTTT.